The clone carrying this T cell receptor beta chain was seen a handful of times. What it recognizes is unknown. The data were obtained in a study of T cell clonotyping in hematopoietic cell transplantation. Clones were read by immunoSEQ multiplex PCR, and TCRdb kept only the in-frame ones, dropping some. This table holds roughly 30,000 clones, roughly 90% found once. Trimming cost V 5 bases and J 0 bases, with 11 bases left between them. CDR1 is SEHNR, CDR2 FQNEAQ, per germline (reference sequence). The CDR3 totals 15 residues. General study results and limits: Recipient TCR diversity dropped after transplant; expanded clonotypes rose from day 30 to 180. Higher Inverse Simpson Index values in graft donor and pretransplant recipient predicted broader posttransplant TCR diversity. No sorting was done, leaving CD4 and CD8 contributions mixed. At the given depth, recipient repertoires were over 95% de novo clonotypes.

The rearrangement joins TRBV7-9 to TRBJ1-5; D gene unclear. Sequenced material: PBMCs, taken 100 days after allogeneic stem cell transplant. This TCR was sampled from a female patient aged 50 to 60 who had an allogeneic stem cell transplant from a related donor, so the T cells may come from the graft donor. Some clones in this sample may be carry-over from other donors' samples. The CDR3 loop reads CASSLGRFSNQPQHF. In nucleotides, the CDR3 is TGTGCCAGCAGCCTCGGACGGTTTAGCAATCAGCCCCAGCATTTT.